The rows below give T cell receptor beta chains drawn from one sample of a study of OX40 agonist ivuxolimab in advanced cancers. Sequencing used immunoSEQ multiplex PCR; TCRdb keeps in-frame clones, though not all of them. The table records over 25,000 clones, about 73% of them present only once. The source was CD4+ or CD8+ T cells sorted from blood, collected in a trial of the OX40 agonist ivuxolimab. The origin of the receptors is an adult with an advanced solid tumor such as melanoma, head and neck, liver or kidney cancer. CDR3s include the opening cysteine and the closing phenylalanine or tryptophan. D genes are given only for firm matches. Rows give clone size only sometimes, using once, few, many, or a class for an expanded clone.

v_gene: TRBV7-8; j_gene: TRBJ1-2; d_gene: TRBD1; abundance: NA; CDR3nt: TGTGCCAGCAGCGAACCGGGACAGGGGCTCTCTAACTATGGCTACACCTTC; CDR3aa: CASSEPGQGLSNYGYTF
v_gene: TRBV5-1; j_gene: TRBJ1-1; d_gene: NA; abundance: NA; CDR3nt: TGCGCCAGCACAGAGGACGGTGAAGCTTTCTTT; CDR3aa: CASTEDGEAFF
v_gene: TRBV6-1; j_gene: TRBJ2-1; d_gene: TRBD2; abundance: NA; CDR3nt: TGTGCCAGCAGCATGCGGGGGTTAGTTGGGAATGAGCAGTTCTTC; CDR3aa: CASSMRGLVGNEQFF
v_gene: TRBV10-3; j_gene: TRBJ1-2; d_gene: TRBD1; abundance: NA; CDR3nt: TGTGCCATCAGTGAAGGACAGGGGGCTATAAATGGCTACACCTTC; CDR3aa: CAISEGQGAINGYTF
v_gene: TRBV5-1; j_gene: TRBJ2-1; d_gene: TRBD1; abundance: few; CDR3nt: TGCGCCAGCAGCGTACAGGCAGGGGGCGGTCTGAATGAGCAGTTCTTC; CDR3aa: CASSVQAGGGLNEQFF
v_gene: TRBV9; j_gene: TRBJ1-3; d_gene: NA; abundance: NA; CDR3nt: TGTGCCAGCAGCGTAGGCGCAGGGACATACTCTGGAAACACCATATATTTT; CDR3aa: CASSVGAGTYSGNTIYF
v_gene: TRBV7-8; j_gene: TRBJ2-4; d_gene: NA; abundance: few; CDR3nt: TGTGCCAGCAGCCAGACCCGGGACCTAAATTATCTGTACTTC; CDR3aa: CASSQTRDLNYLYF
v_gene: TRBV5-1; j_gene: TRBJ1-6; d_gene: NA; abundance: once; CDR3nt: TGCGCCAGCAGCCCCGGGACTACCTATAATTCACCCCTCCACTTT; CDR3aa: CASSPGTTYNSPLHF
v_gene: TRBV19; j_gene: TRBJ2-1; d_gene: TRBD2; abundance: once; CDR3nt: TGTGCCAGTAGTCGGGACTACGGACCGTACAATGAGCAGTTCTTC; CDR3aa: CASSRDYGPYNEQFF
v_gene: TRBV5-1; j_gene: TRBJ1-1; d_gene: NA; abundance: NA; CDR3nt: TGCGCCAGCAGCGTTACAGGGAACACTGAAGCTTTCTTT; CDR3aa: CASSVTGNTEAFF
v_gene: TRBV5-5; j_gene: TRBJ1-2; d_gene: NA; abundance: NA; CDR3nt: TGTGCCAGCAGCTTGGGGATCGTCTATGGCTACACCTTC; CDR3aa: CASSLGIVYGYTF
v_gene: TRBV7-2; j_gene: TRBJ1-1; d_gene: NA; abundance: NA; CDR3nt: TGTGCCAGCAGCTTAATCCCTCTACAGGGAACCACTGAAGCTTTCTTT; CDR3aa: CASSLIPLQGTTEAFF
v_gene: TRBV7-8; j_gene: TRBJ2-3; d_gene: NA; abundance: NA; CDR3nt: TGTGCCAGCAGCCGACCTGACGGTACGCAGTATTTT; CDR3aa: CASSRPDGTQYF
v_gene: TRBV10-3; j_gene: TRBJ2-1; d_gene: NA; abundance: NA; CDR3nt: TGTGCCATCAGTGATAGGGGCAATGAGCAGTTCTTC; CDR3aa: CAISDRGNEQFF
v_gene: TRBV14; j_gene: TRBJ2-2; d_gene: TRBD2; abundance: few; CDR3nt: TGTGCCAGCAGCCAAGTGGCGAGACTAGCCCCCACCGGGGAGCTGTTTTTT; CDR3aa: CASSQVARLAPTGELFF
v_gene: TRBV7-8; j_gene: TRBJ1-1; d_gene: NA; abundance: NA; CDR3nt: TGTGCCAGCCGCAGGACCTCGAACACTGAAGCTTTCTTT; CDR3aa: CASRRTSNTEAFF
v_gene: TRBV6-1; j_gene: TRBJ1-1; d_gene: NA; abundance: NA; CDR3nt: TGTGCCAGCAGCCACACCATGAACACTGAAGCTTTCTTT; CDR3aa: CASSHTMNTEAFF
v_gene: TRBV6-1; j_gene: TRBJ2-1; d_gene: TRBD2; abundance: NA; CDR3nt: TGTGCCAGCAGTGAAACTAGCGGGGGGTTCGATGAGCAGTTCTTC; CDR3aa: CASSETSGGFDEQFF
v_gene: TRBV5-1; j_gene: TRBJ1-1; d_gene: TRBD1; abundance: NA; CDR3nt: TGCGCCAGCAGGCGAGGACAGGGCCTATCTAACACTGAAGCTTTCTTT; CDR3aa: CASRRGQGLSNTEAFF
v_gene: TRBV5-1; j_gene: TRBJ1-5; d_gene: NA; abundance: NA; CDR3nt: TGCGCCAGCAGCCCCGGTAGGTTTAGCAATCAGCCCCAGCATTTT; CDR3aa: CASSPGRFSNQPQHF
v_gene: TRBV2; j_gene: TRBJ1-5; d_gene: NA; abundance: NA; CDR3nt: TGTGCCAGCAGTGAGACGTCCGGCTATCAGCCCCAGCATTTT; CDR3aa: CASSETSGYQPQHF
v_gene: TRBV9; j_gene: TRBJ2-4; d_gene: NA; abundance: NA; CDR3nt: TGTGCCAGCAGCGTAGGCACTAGTGGGAACATTCAGTACTTC; CDR3aa: CASSVGTSGNIQYF
v_gene: TRBV5-6; j_gene: TRBJ1-4; d_gene: TRBD1; abundance: NA; CDR3nt: TGTGCCAGCAGGGGACAGCTAAATGAAAAACTGTTTTTT; CDR3aa: CASRGQLNEKLFF
v_gene: TRBV13; j_gene: TRBJ1-5; d_gene: NA; abundance: NA; CDR3nt: TGTGCCAGCAGCTTGGGGGGACGGGACAATCAGCCCCAGCATTTT; CDR3aa: CASSLGGRDNQPQHF
v_gene: TRBV6-4; j_gene: TRBJ1-1; d_gene: NA; abundance: NA; CDR3nt: TGTGCCAGCAGTGCTGAGGGGATCACTGAAGCTTTCTTT; CDR3aa: CASSAEGITEAFF
v_gene: TRBV10-3; j_gene: TRBJ2-6; d_gene: NA; abundance: NA; CDR3nt: TGTGCCATCAGTGGTACCAAGAGTACTGGGGCCAACGTCCTGACTTTC; CDR3aa: CAISGTKSTGANVLTF
v_gene: TRBV5-1; j_gene: TRBJ2-1; d_gene: NA; abundance: once; CDR3nt: TGCGCCAGCAGCTCGGAGAAGGGAAGGGGGTCGGTGAGTGAGCAGTTCTTC; CDR3aa: CASSSEKGRGSVSEQFF
v_gene: TRBV9; j_gene: TRBJ1-2; d_gene: NA; abundance: NA; CDR3nt: TGTGCCAGCAGTCCGACAGCGGGGGACTATGGCTACACCTTC; CDR3aa: CASSPTAGDYGYTF
v_gene: TRBV9; j_gene: TRBJ1-2; d_gene: NA; abundance: NA; CDR3nt: TGTGCCAGCAGCGTCCTCGATCACTATGGCTACACCTTC; CDR3aa: CASSVLDHYGYTF
v_gene: TRBV11-2; j_gene: TRBJ1-1; d_gene: NA; abundance: few; CDR3nt: TGTGCCAGCAGCCTCTGGTCGAACACTGAAGCTTTCTTT; CDR3aa: CASSLWSNTEAFF
v_gene: TRBV5-6; j_gene: TRBJ2-1; d_gene: NA; abundance: NA; CDR3nt: TGTGCCAGCAGCTTGAGGGCTTACAATGAGCAGTTCTTC; CDR3aa: CASSLRAYNEQFF
v_gene: TRBV6-1; j_gene: TRBJ1-2; d_gene: NA; abundance: NA; CDR3nt: TGTGCCAGCAGTGAATACAGCGGCCTTTTCTATGGCTACACCTTC; CDR3aa: CASSEYSGLFYGYTF
v_gene: TRBV4-1; j_gene: TRBJ2-3; d_gene: TRBD2; abundance: NA; CDR3nt: TGCGCCAGCAGCCAAGATCGCGGGGGGGCCGGAGATACGCAGTATTTT; CDR3aa: CASSQDRGGAGDTQYF
v_gene: TRBV11-1; j_gene: TRBJ2-5; d_gene: TRBD1; abundance: NA; CDR3nt: TGTGCCAGCAGTTTGATCAGGGGGCGGGAGACCCAGTACTTC; CDR3aa: CASSLIRGRETQYF
v_gene: TRBV7-9; j_gene: TRBJ1-2; d_gene: NA; abundance: few; CDR3nt: TGTGCCAGCAGCCCCGACCCAAACTACACCTTC; CDR3aa: CASSPDPNYTF
v_gene: TRBV2; j_gene: TRBJ1-4; d_gene: TRBD1; abundance: few; CDR3nt: TGTGCCAGCAGTGACCGAAAGTTGGCAGGGGGTGGTAATGAAAAACTGTTTTTT; CDR3aa: CASSDRKLAGGGNEKLFF
v_gene: TRBV4-2; j_gene: TRBJ2-4; d_gene: NA; abundance: few; CDR3nt: TGTGCCAGCAGCCACATGGGGTGGACAGACAAAAACATTCAGTACTTC; CDR3aa: CASSHMGWTDKNIQYF
v_gene: TRBV19; j_gene: TRBJ1-4; d_gene: TRBD1; abundance: NA; CDR3nt: TGTGCCAGTAGTATCCAGGGGGTAACTAATGAAAAACTGTTTTTT; CDR3aa: CASSIQGVTNEKLFF
v_gene: TRBV2; j_gene: TRBJ1-2; d_gene: NA; abundance: few; CDR3nt: TGTGCCAGCAGCGTACCGGGGACTTCCTATGGCTACACCTTC; CDR3aa: CASSVPGTSYGYTF
v_gene: TRBV28; j_gene: TRBJ1-4; d_gene: NA; abundance: NA; CDR3nt: TGTGCCAGCAGTTTAAGGTTGGAAAAACTGTTTTTT; CDR3aa: CASSLRLEKLFF
v_gene: TRBV18; j_gene: TRBJ2-1; d_gene: TRBD2; abundance: NA; CDR3nt: TGTGCCAGCTCACCCGGAGCGGGGGGTGGGAGCAATGAGCAGTTCTTC; CDR3aa: CASSPGAGGGSNEQFF
v_gene: TRBV9; j_gene: TRBJ1-2; d_gene: NA; abundance: NA; CDR3nt: TGTGCCAGCAGCGGGGGGGCAGGGCCACTCTATGGCTACACCTTC; CDR3aa: CASSGGAGPLYGYTF
v_gene: TRBV9; j_gene: TRBJ1-1; d_gene: TRBD1; abundance: NA; CDR3nt: TGTGCCAGCAGCAAACAGGGGGACACTGAAGCTTTCTTT; CDR3aa: CASSKQGDTEAFF
v_gene: TRBV5-1; j_gene: TRBJ2-3; d_gene: TRBD2; abundance: NA; CDR3nt: TGCGCCAGCAGTAGGACTAGCGGGGGCAACACAGATACGCAGTATTTT; CDR3aa: CASSRTSGGNTDTQYF
v_gene: TRBV5-8; j_gene: TRBJ1-6; d_gene: TRBD1; abundance: few; CDR3nt: TGTGCCAGCAGCAAAATCAGGGGGTATAATTCACCCCTCCACTTT; CDR3aa: CASSKIRGYNSPLHF
v_gene: TRBV6-5; j_gene: TRBJ1-5; d_gene: TRBD1; abundance: few; CDR3nt: TGTGCCAGCAGAGGACAGGGAGGTCAGCCCCAGCATTTT; CDR3aa: CASRGQGGQPQHF
v_gene: TRBV5-5; j_gene: TRBJ2-5; d_gene: TRBD1; abundance: few; CDR3nt: TGTGCCAGCACAACAGGGGAAGAGACCCAGTACTTC; CDR3aa: CASTTGEETQYF
v_gene: TRBV11-3; j_gene: TRBJ1-1; d_gene: NA; abundance: few; CDR3nt: TGTGCCAGCAGCTTCGGGGGAACTGAAGCTTTCTTT; CDR3aa: CASSFGGTEAFF
v_gene: TRBV11-2; j_gene: TRBJ1-2; d_gene: TRBD1; abundance: NA; CDR3nt: TGTGCCAGCAGGTCCGGGACAGGGAAGGGCTACACCTTC; CDR3aa: CASRSGTGKGYTF
v_gene: TRBV4-2; j_gene: TRBJ1-2; d_gene: NA; abundance: NA; CDR3nt: TGTGCCAGCAGCCAAGGAGATAACTATGGCTACACCTTC; CDR3aa: CASSQGDNYGYTF
v_gene: TRBV25-1; j_gene: TRBJ2-5; d_gene: NA; abundance: NA; CDR3nt: TGTGCCAGCAGTGAATTTGGGGAAGAGACCCAGTACTTC; CDR3aa: CASSEFGEETQYF
v_gene: TRBV5-8; j_gene: TRBJ1-1; d_gene: NA; abundance: NA; CDR3nt: TGTGCCAGCAGCCCTCGTGGGGCGGATTCTGAAGCTTTCTTT; CDR3aa: CASSPRGADSEAFF